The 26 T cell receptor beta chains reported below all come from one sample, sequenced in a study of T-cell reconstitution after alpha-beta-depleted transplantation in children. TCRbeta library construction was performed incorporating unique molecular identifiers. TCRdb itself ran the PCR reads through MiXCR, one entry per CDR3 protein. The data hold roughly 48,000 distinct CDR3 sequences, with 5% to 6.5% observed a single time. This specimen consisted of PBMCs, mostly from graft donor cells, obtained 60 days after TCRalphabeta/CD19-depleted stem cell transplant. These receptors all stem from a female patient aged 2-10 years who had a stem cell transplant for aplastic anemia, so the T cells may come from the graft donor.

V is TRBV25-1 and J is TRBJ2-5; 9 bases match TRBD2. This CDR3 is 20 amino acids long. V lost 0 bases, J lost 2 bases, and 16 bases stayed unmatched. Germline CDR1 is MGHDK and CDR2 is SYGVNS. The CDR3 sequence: CASSEYSFGVAGEGQETQYF. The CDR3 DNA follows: TGTGCCAGCAGTGAATATAGTTTTGGGGTAGCGGGAGAAGGGCAAGAGACCCAGTACTTC.

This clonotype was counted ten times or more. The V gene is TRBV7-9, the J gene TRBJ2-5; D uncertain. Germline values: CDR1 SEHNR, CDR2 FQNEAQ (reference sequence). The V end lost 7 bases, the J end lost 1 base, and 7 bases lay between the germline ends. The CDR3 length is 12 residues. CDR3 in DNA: TGTGCCAGCACCGGAACCCAAGAGACCCAGTACTTC. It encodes CASTGTQETQYF. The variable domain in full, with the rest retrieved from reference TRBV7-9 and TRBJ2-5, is DTGVSQNPRHKITKRGQNVTFRCDPISEHNRLYWYRQTLGQGPEFLTYFQNEAQLEKSRLLSDRFSAERPKGSFSTLEIQRTEQGDSAMYLCASTGTQETQYFGPGTRLLVL.

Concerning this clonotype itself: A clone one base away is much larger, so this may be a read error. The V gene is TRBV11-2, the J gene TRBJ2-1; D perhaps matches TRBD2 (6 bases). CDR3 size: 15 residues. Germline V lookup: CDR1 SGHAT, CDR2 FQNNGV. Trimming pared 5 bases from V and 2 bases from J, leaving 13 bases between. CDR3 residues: CASSQKRVTYNEQFF. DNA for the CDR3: TGTGCCAGCAGCCAGAAGCGGGTGACCTACAATGAGCAGTTCTTC.

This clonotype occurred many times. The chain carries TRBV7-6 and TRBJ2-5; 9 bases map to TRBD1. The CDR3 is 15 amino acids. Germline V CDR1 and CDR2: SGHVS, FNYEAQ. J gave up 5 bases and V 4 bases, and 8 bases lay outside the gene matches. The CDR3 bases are TGTGCCAGCAGCTCGGACAGGGGAGGGGGGGAGACCCAGTACTTC. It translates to CASSSDRGGGETQYF.

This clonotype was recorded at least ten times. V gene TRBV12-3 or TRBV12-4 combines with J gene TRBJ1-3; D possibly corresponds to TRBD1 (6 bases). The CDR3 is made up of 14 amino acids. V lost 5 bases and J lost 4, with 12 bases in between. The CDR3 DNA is TGTGCCAGCAGTCAACGGACAGTAGGAAACACCATATATTTT. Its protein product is CASSQRTVGNTIYF.

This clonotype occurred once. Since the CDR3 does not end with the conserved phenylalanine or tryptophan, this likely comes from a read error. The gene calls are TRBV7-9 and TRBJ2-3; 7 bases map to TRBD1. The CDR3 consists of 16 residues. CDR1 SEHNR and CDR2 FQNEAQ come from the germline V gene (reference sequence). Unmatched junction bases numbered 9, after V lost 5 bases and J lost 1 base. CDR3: CASSHGQAERTDTQYC. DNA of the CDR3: TGTGCCAGCAGCCATGGACAGGCCGAACGCACAGATACGCAGTATTGT.

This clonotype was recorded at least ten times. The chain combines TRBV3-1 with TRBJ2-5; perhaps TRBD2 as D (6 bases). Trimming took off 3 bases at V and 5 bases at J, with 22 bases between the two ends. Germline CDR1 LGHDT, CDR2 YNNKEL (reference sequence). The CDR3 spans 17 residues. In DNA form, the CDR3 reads TGTGCCAGCAGCCATCGCGAAGATGTGGAGGGCGGGGAGACCCAGTACTTC. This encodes CASSHREDVEGGETQYF.

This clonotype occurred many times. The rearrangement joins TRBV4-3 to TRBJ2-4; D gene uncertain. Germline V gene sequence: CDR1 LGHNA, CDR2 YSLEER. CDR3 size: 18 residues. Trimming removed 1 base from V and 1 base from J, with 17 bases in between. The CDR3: CASSQGVRRVWAKNIQYF. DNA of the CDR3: TGCGCCAGCAGCCAAGGGGTGAGAAGGGTCTGGGCCAAAAACATTCAGTACTTC.

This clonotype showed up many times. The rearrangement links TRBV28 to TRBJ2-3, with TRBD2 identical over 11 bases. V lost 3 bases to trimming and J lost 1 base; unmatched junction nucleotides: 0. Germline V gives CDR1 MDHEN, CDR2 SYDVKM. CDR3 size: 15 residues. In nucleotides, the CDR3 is TGTGCCAGCAGTTTTAGCGGGAGGGGCACAGATACGCAGTATTTT. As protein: CASSFSGRGTDTQYF.

For the CDR3, the DNA is TGTGCCAGTAACCGGGACCGTAGCGGCAATGAGCAGTTCTTC. Its translation is CASNRDRSGNEQFF. This chain connects TRBV19 to TRBJ2-1; maybe TRBD2 (6 bases). In germline, CDR1 is LNHDA, CDR2 SQIVND (reference sequence). Trimming took 7 bases from V and 6 from J, leaving 16 bases between them. The CDR3 contains 14 residues. The full variable domain, its missing parts supplied by reference TRBV19 and TRBJ2-1, is DGGITQSPKYLFRKEGQNVTLSCEQNLNHDAMYWYRQDPGQGLRLIYYSQIVNDFQKGDIAEGYSVSREKKESFPLTVTSAQKNPTAFYLCASNRDRSGNEQFFGPGTRLTVL.

The CDR3 nucleotides are TGTGCCAGCAGTCAGACTAGCGGGGGGCCCACCGGGGAGCTGTTTTTT. It yields the protein CASSQTSGGPTGELFF. This chain uses TRBV6-2 or TRBV6-3 with TRBJ2-2; 13 nucleotides line up with TRBD2. V lost 5 bases, J lost 4 bases, and 4 bases stayed unmatched. This CDR3 is built from 16 residues. Germline V gene sequence: CDR1 MNHEY, CDR2 SVGEGT.

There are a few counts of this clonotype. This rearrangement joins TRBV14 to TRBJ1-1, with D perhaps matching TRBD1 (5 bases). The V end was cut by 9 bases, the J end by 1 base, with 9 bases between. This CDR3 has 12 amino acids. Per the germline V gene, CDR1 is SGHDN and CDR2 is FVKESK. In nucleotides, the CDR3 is TGTGCCAGGCAGGGAACGAACACTGAAGCTTTCTTT. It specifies CARQGTNTEAFF.

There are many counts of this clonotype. CDR3: CASSLAGTVKETQYF. Written as DNA, the CDR3 is TGTGCCAGCAGCTTAGCTGGGACAGTCAAAGAGACCCAGTACTTC. This sequence joins TRBV7-2 and TRBJ2-5; TRBD1 matches at 7 bases. Per the germline V gene, CDR1 is SGHTA and CDR2 is FQGNSA. Trimming cost V 0 bases and J 3 bases; bases outside gene matches: 4. This CDR3 is 15 amino acids long.

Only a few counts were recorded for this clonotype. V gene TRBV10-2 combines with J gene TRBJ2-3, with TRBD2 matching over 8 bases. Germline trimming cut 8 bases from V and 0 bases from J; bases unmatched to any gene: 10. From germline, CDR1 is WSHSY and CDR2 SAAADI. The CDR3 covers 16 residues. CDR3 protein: CASRRQGLGSTDTQYF. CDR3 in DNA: TGCGCCAGCCGGCGGCAGGGACTAGGGAGCACAGATACGCAGTATTTT.

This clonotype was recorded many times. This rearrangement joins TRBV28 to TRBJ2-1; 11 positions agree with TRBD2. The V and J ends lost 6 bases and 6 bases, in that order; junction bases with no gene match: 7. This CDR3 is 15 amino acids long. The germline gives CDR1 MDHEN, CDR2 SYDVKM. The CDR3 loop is CASSPALAGANEQFF. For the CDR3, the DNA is TGTGCCAGCAGCCCCGCACTAGCGGGGGCCAATGAGCAGTTCTTC.

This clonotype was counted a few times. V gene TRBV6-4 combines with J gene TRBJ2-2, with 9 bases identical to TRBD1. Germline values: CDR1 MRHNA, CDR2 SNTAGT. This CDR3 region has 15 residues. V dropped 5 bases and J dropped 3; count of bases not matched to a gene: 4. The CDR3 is CASSRTGGDTGELFF. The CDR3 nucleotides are TGTGCCAGCAGTCGTACAGGGGGCGACACCGGGGAGCTGTTTTTT.

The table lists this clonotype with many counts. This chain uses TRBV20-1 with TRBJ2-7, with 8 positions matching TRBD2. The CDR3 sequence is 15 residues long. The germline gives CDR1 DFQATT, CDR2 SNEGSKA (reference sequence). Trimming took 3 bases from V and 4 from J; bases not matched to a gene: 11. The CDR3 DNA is TGCAGTGCTAGTATTCCTCAGCGGGGGCCTTACGAGCAGTACTTC. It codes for CSASIPQRGPYEQYF.

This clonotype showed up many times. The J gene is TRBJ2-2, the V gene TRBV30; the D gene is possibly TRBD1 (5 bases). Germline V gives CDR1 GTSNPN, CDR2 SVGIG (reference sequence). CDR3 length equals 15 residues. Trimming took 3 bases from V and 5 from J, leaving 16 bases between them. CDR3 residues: CAWRFETVKTGELFF. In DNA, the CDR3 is TGTGCCTGGAGGTTTGAGACAGTGAAGACCGGGGAGCTGTTTTTT.

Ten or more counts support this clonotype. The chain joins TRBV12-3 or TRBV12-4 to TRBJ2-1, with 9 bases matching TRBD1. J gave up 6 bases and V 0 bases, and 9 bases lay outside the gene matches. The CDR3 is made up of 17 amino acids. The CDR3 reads CASSLATPGQGINEQFF. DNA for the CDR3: TGTGCCAGCAGTTTAGCTACTCCGGGACAGGGCATCAATGAGCAGTTCTTC.

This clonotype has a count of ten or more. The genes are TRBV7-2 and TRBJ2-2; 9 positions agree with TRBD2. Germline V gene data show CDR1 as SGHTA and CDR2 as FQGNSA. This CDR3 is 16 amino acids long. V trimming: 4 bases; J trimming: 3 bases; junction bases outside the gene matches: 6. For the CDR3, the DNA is TGTGCCAGCAGCTCCAGCGGGAGGACCTACACCGGGGAGCTGTTTTTT. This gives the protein CASSSSGRTYTGELFF.

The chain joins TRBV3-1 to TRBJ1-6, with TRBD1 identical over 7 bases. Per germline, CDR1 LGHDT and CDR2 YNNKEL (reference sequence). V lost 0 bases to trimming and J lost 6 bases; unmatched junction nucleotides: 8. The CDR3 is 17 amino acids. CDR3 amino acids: CASSQEKEGAGNSPLHF. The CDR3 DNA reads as TGTGCCAGCAGCCAAGAGAAGGAGGGGGCGGGTAATTCACCCCTCCACTTT.

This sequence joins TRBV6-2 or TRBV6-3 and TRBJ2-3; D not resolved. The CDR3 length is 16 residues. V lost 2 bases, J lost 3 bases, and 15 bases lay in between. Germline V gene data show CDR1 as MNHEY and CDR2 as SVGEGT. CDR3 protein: CASSYGLELFTDTQYF. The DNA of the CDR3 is TGTGCCAGCAGTTACGGGCTAGAGCTTTTTACAGATACGCAGTATTTT.

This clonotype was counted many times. The CDR3: CAISERAGDPDEQFF. The CDR3 bases are TGTGCCATCAGTGAGAGAGCGGGGGACCCAGATGAGCAGTTCTTC. The V gene is TRBV10-3, the J gene TRBJ2-1; TRBD2 matches 8 bases. The trim removed 2 bases at V and 8 bases at J, leaving 8 bases unmatched. Germline V lookup: CDR1 ENHRY, CDR2 SYGVKD. The length of the CDR3 is 15 residues.

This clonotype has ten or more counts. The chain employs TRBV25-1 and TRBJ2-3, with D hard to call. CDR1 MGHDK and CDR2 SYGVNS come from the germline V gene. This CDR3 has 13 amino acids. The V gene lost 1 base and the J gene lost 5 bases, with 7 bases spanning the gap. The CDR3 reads CASSELRGDTQYF. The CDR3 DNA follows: TGTGCCAGCAGTGAATTGAGAGGAGATACGCAGTATTTT.

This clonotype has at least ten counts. This CDR3 reads CASSLLGTQYF. DNA for the CDR3: TGCGCCAGCAGCTTGCTGGGGACCCAGTACTTC. The chain combines TRBV5-1 with TRBJ2-5; the D is unclear. The CDR3 extends over 11 amino acids. Germline V lookup: CDR1 SGHRS, CDR2 YFSETQ. Trimming removed 1 base from V and 7 bases from J, with 5 bases in between.

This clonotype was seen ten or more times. CDR3 sequence reads: CASSPGLNEQFF. The CDR3 DNA sequence: TGTGCCAGCAGCCCGGGACTCAATGAGCAGTTCTTC. The V call is TRBV7-9, the J call TRBJ2-1; D is perhaps TRBD2 (6 bases). CDR1 and CDR2 from the germline V gene are SEHNR and FQNEAQ (reference sequence). This CDR3 is 12 amino acids long. Between the trimmed V and J ends, which lost 5 bases and 6 bases, there was a span of 8 bases.